This passage covers 14 T cell receptor beta chains from one sample sequenced in a study of blood T cell repertoires in COVID-19. The method was immunoSEQ multiplex PCR; TCRdb's version includes in-frame clones alone and lacks a portion of them. The sample holds fewer than 600,000 clones, 75% to 90% seen once. Sequenced sample: peripheral blood. These receptors came from a man younger than 30 with COVID-19, enrolled during active disease.

This clone was observed a single time. V is TRBV15 and J is TRBJ2-3; possible D gene TRBD2, 6 bases. There are 17 residues in the CDR3. Trimming shortened V by 3 bases and J by 7 bases, and 23 bases separated the two germline ends. Looked up from germline, CDR1 is LNHNV and CDR2 is YYDKDF (reference sequence). The CDR3 region has the DNA TGTGCCACCAGCAGGGTAGGCTCCGCTAGCGCTCATTATACGCAGTATTTT. Amino acids: CATSRVGSASAHYTQYF.

CDR3 in amino acids: CASSYRGRNQPQHF. CDR3 nucleotides: TGTGCCAGCAGTTACAGGGGGCGGAATCAGCCCCAGCATTTT. This sequence joins TRBV6-6 and TRBJ1-5, with 7 bases lining up with TRBD1. V dropped 2 bases and J dropped 4; count of bases not matched to a gene: 2. From germline, CDR1 is MNHNY and CDR2 SVGAGI (reference sequence). CDR3 length: 14 residues.

V and J are TRBV19 and TRBJ1-5; 9 nucleotides agree with TRBD1. Germline loops: CDR1 LNHDA, CDR2 SQIVND (reference sequence). V lost 5 bases and J lost 7; bases outside the gene matches: 6. The CDR3 extends over 14 amino acids. CDR3 nucleotides: TGTGCCAGTAGTGGGACAGGGTTTGGACAGCCCCAGCATTTT. Amino acid sequence: CASSGTGFGQPQHF.

The V and J genes are TRBV25-1 and TRBJ1-4, with D perhaps matching TRBD1 (6 bases). This CDR3 is 16 amino acids long. Trimming took 8 bases from V and 0 from J, leaving 16 bases between them. The germline V gene encodes CDR1 MGHDK and CDR2 SYGVNS. The CDR3 DNA sequence: TGTGCCAGCGGCGAGGGGGAAGTTGCAACTAATGAAAAACTGTTTTTT. This gives the protein CASGEGEVATNEKLFF. Drawing the rest from reference TRBV25-1 and TRBJ1-4, the complete variable domain is EADIYQTPRYLVIGTGKKITLECSQTMGHDKMYWYQQDPGMELHLIHYSYGVNSTEKGDLSSESTVSRIRTEHFPLTLESARPSHTSQYLCASGEGEVATNEKLFFGSGTQLSVL.

The J gene is TRBJ2-7, the V gene TRBV5-1, with a tentative D call TRBD1 (6 bases). Trimming left V 2 bases short and J 7 bases short, with 22 bases between. The CDR3 contains 16 residues. Per the germline V gene, CDR1 is SGHRS and CDR2 is YFSETQ. CDR3 DNA sequence: TGCGCCAGCAGCTTCAACCGGGACACCACATTATTGGAGCAGTACTTC. It yields the protein CASSFNRDTTLLEQYF.

The gene calls are TRBV12-3 or TRBV12-4 and TRBJ2-5; tentative D call: TRBD2 (6 bases). The CDR3 spans 13 residues. Trimming stripped 4 bases from V and 7 bases from J, with 13 bases between. The CDR3 DNA is TGTGCCAGCAGTTACGCTAACGGGGGGACCCAGTACTTC. It encodes CASSYANGGTQYF.

The chain combines TRBV24-1 with TRBJ2-1; 9 nucleotides align to TRBD1. Germline CDR1 reads KGHDR; CDR2 reads SFDVKD. CDR3 size: 15 residues. V shed 4 bases, J shed 5 bases, and the junction held 5 bases outside the gene matches. The CDR3 DNA sequence: TGTGCCACCAGTGACCCGAGGACAGGGGACAATGAGCAGTTCTTC. Translation: CATSDPRTGDNEQFF.

The CDR3 loop reads CSASSGTYEQYF. The CDR3 region has the DNA TGCAGTGCTAGTAGCGGGACCTACGAGCAGTACTTC. V and J are TRBV20-1 and TRBJ2-7; TRBD2 matches at 8 bases. The trim removed 3 bases at V and 2 bases at J, leaving 0 bases unmatched. CDR3 length: 12 residues. Germline V lookup: CDR1 DFQATT, CDR2 SNEGSKA (reference sequence).

The chain couples TRBV19 to TRBJ2-7; possible D gene TRBD2, 6 bases. Trimming took 1 base from V and 1 from J, leaving 17 bases between them. Per the germline V gene, CDR1 is LNHDA and CDR2 is SQIVND (reference sequence). The CDR3 spans 17 residues. Here the CDR3 DNA reads TGTGCCAGTAGTATAGCTGGGGAGGTGGGACCTTCCTACGAGCAGTACTTC. Protein sequence: CASSIAGEVGPSYEQYF.

The V call is TRBV29-1, the J call TRBJ1-1; possibly TRBD1 for D (5 bases). The CDR3 totals 14 residues. The germline V and J ends were trimmed by 5 bases and 1 base, with 14 bases remaining between them. The germline CDR1 and CDR2 sequences are SQVTM and ANQGSEA. The CDR3 sequence: CSVYSGLGNTEAFF. Written as DNA, the CDR3 is TGCAGCGTTTATTCAGGGCTTGGGAACACTGAAGCTTTCTTT. Full variable domain (missing parts from reference TRBV29-1 and TRBJ1-1): SAVISQKPSRDICQRGTSLTIQCQVDSQVTMMFWYRQQPGQSLTLIATANQGSEATYESGFVIDKFPISRPNLTFSTLTVSNMSPEDSSIYLCSVYSGLGNTEAFFGQGTRLTVV.

The chain joins TRBV5-5 to TRBJ1-2, with TRBD1 matching 9 bases. This CDR3 spans 15 amino acids. Looked up from germline, CDR1 is SGHKS and CDR2 is YYEKEE (reference sequence). J was trimmed by 3 bases and V by 0 bases; bases with no gene match: 3. The CDR3 spells CASSLAQGADYGYTF. In nucleotides, the CDR3 is TGTGCCAGCAGCTTGGCACAGGGGGCTGACTATGGCTACACCTTC.

The chain recombines TRBV9 with TRBJ2-7, with D possibly being TRBD2 (6 bases). CDR3 length equals 14 residues. Trimming removed 0 bases at V and 3 bases at J, with 10 bases between. The germline V gene has CDR1 SGDLS and CDR2 YYNGEE. This CDR3 is CASSVALASYEQYF. DNA of the CDR3: TGTGCCAGCAGCGTAGCCCTAGCGAGCTACGAGCAGTACTTC.

The rearrangement uses TRBV6-6 and TRBJ2-7; TRBD1 aligns across 7 bases. Germline lookup yields CDR1 MNHNY and CDR2 SVGAGI (reference sequence). There are 15 residues in the CDR3. The J segment lost 1 base and the V segment lost 5 bases, leaving 8 bases of the junction unmatched. CDR3 in DNA: TGTGCCAGCAGTAGACAGGGAACGGCGTCCTACGAGCAGTACTTC. Translation gives CASSRQGTASYEQYF.

This clone appeared a single time. This chain uses TRBV5-4 with TRBJ2-1; D possibly corresponds to TRBD1 (7 bases). There are 15 residues in the CDR3. CDR1 and CDR2 from the germline V gene are SGHNT and YYREEE (reference sequence). Deletions cut 2 bases from V and 10 bases from J, with 19 bases between. In DNA, the CDR3 is TGTGCCAGCAGCTTTGGAGGGGGCCCCGCCGAGGAGCAGTTCTTC. This encodes CASSFGGGPAEEQFF. Full variable domain (remainder filled in from reference TRBV5-4 and TRBJ2-1): ETGVTQSPTHLIKTRGQQVTLRCSSQSGHNTVSWYQQALGQGPQFIFQYYREEENGRGNFPPRFSGLQFPNYSSELNVNALELDDSALYLCASSFGGGPAEEQFFGPGTRLTVL.